Below, 25 T cell receptor beta chains from the same sample are listed, as sequenced in a study of cytotoxic CD8 clonotypes in ibrutinib-treated CLL. The method was immunoSEQ multiplex PCR; TCRdb's version includes in-frame clones alone and lacks a portion of them. The table lists 300,000 to 400,000 clones, approximately 67% of them singletons. The material sequenced was PBMCs, taken after 36 months of ibrutinib treatment. These receptors came from a human donor with chronic lymphocytic leukemia.

The chain employs TRBV5-1 and TRBJ2-7; D perhaps matches TRBD1 (7 bases). CDR1 is SGHRS and CDR2 is YFSETQ in the germline V gene. This CDR3 is built from 16 residues. V gave up 0 bases and J gave up 2 bases, with 15 bases separating them. The CDR3 loop reads CASSLARGTATYEQYF. CDR3 coding DNA: TGCGCCAGCAGCTTGGCACGGGGGACAGCAACCTACGAGCAGTACTTC.

This chain uses TRBV19 with TRBJ2-7; 8 positions agree with TRBD1. J lost 1 base, V lost 3 bases, and 8 bases had no gene match. The CDR3 is 16 residues long. From germline, CDR1 is LNHDA and CDR2 SQIVND (reference sequence). Written as DNA, the CDR3 is TGTGCCAGTAGTATGCCGGGTCAGGGGGCTTCCTACGAGCAGTACTTC. It translates to CASSMPGQGASYEQYF.

The chain employs TRBV7-6 and TRBJ2-7, with D possibly being TRBD1 (7 bases). Germline V gives CDR1 SGHVS, CDR2 FNYEAQ. The CDR3 runs to 15 residues. V lost 1 base, J lost 0 bases, and 10 bases lay in between. In DNA form, the CDR3 reads TGTGCCAGCAGCTTAGTCCAGGGGGGCTCCTACGAGCAGTACTTC. Its protein is CASSLVQGGSYEQYF.

The chain uses TRBV11-3 and TRBJ2-2, with 8 positions matching TRBD1. The CDR3 is made up of 15 amino acids. The germline CDR1 and CDR2 sequences are SGHNT and YENEEA. Trimming removed 1 base from V and 6 bases from J; junction bases left unmatched: 4. The CDR3 DNA follows: TGTGCCAGCAGCTTAGCGGTACAGGGGGCCGGGGAGCTGTTTTTT. Its protein is CASSLAVQGAGELFF.

The J gene is TRBJ1-2, the V gene TRBV6-5; perhaps TRBD1 as D (5 bases). This CDR3 is built from 14 residues. Trimming took 8 bases from V and 4 from J, leaving 17 bases between them. Germline V lookup: CDR1 MNHEY, CDR2 SVGAGI. The CDR3 here is CASGVEGSRYGYTF. The CDR3 DNA follows: TGTGCCAGCGGGGTCGAGGGGTCTCGCTATGGCTACACCTTC.

This clone was detected only a few times. This rearrangement joins TRBV27 to TRBJ2-7, with TRBD1 matching over 8 bases. The CDR3 spans 14 residues. With V trimmed by 8 bases and J by 1 base, 7 bases remained unmatched. Germline V gene data show CDR1 as MNHEY and CDR2 as SMNVEV (reference sequence). The CDR3 DNA follows: TGTGCCAGCCAGAGGACAGGGTGGTCCTACGAGCAGTACTTC. This encodes CASQRTGWSYEQYF.

V is TRBV5-4 and J is TRBJ2-2, with 9 bases identical to TRBD1. The CDR3 has 15 residues. V lost 2 bases to trimming and J lost 7 bases; unmatched junction nucleotides: 6. The germline CDR1 and CDR2 sequences are SGHNT and YYREEE (reference sequence). The CDR3 nucleotides read TGTGCCAGCAGCTTCGGGGGACAGGGACACGGGGAGCTGTTTTTT. It is translated as CASSFGGQGHGELFF.

This clone was seen more than once but under ten times. This sequence joins TRBV11-2 and TRBJ2-1; maybe TRBD2 (7 bases). This CDR3 has 15 amino acids. CDR1 is SGHAT and CDR2 is FQNNGV in the germline V gene. Trimming removed 5 bases from V and 0 bases from J, with 11 bases in between. CDR3 bases: TGTGCCAGCAGCCGGGGGGCGAGCTCCTACAATGAGCAGTTCTTC. This translates into CASSRGASSYNEQFF. The full variable domain, with the rest looked up from reference TRBV11-2 and TRBJ2-1, is EAGVAQSPRYKIIEKRQSVAFWCNPISGHATLYWYQQILGQGPKLLIQFQNNGVVDDSQLPKDRFSAERLKGVDSTLKIQPAKLEDSAVYLCASSRGASSYNEQFFGPGTRLTVL.

The V and J genes are TRBV14 and TRBJ2-7; perhaps D is TRBD1 or TRBD2 (5 bases each). The CDR3 has 18 amino acids. Germline V gives CDR1 SGHDN, CDR2 FVKESK. Trimming removed 4 bases from V and 0 bases from J, with 22 bases in between. The CDR3 DNA is TGTGCCAGCAGCCTCTATACGGGGACCGGGGTCCACTCCTACGAGCAGTACTTC. Translation gives CASSLYTGTGVHSYEQYF. The full variable domain, its missing parts supplied by reference TRBV14 and TRBJ2-7, is EAGVTQFPSHSVIEKGQTVTLRCDPISGHDNLYWYRRVMGKEIKFLLHFVKESKQDESGMPNNRFLAERTGGTYSTLKVQPAELEDSGVYFCASSLYTGTGVHSYEQYFGPGTRLTVT.

The rearrangement joins TRBV4-2 to TRBJ1-2; D uncertain. The CDR3 runs 14 residues. V was clipped by 4 bases and J by 0 bases, with 9 bases between them. CDR1 and CDR2 from the germline V gene are LGHNA and YNFKEQ. CDR3 coding DNA: TGTGCCAGCAGCCGAGCCCACACTAACTATGGCTACACCTTC. Amino acid sequence: CASSRAHTNYGYTF.

This clone was found once. The rearrangement joins TRBV11-2 to TRBJ1-3; D perhaps matches TRBD1 (6 bases). Trimming took 6 bases from V and 4 from J, leaving 13 bases between them. CDR3 length: 14 residues. Germline loops: CDR1 SGHAT, CDR2 FQNNGV. In DNA form, the CDR3 reads TGTGCCAGCAGACTAGCGGGGGGCGGAAACACCATATATTTT. Translating it yields CASRLAGGGNTIYF.

The V gene is TRBV7-9, the J gene TRBJ1-2; 8 nucleotides match TRBD1. V lost 5 bases, J lost 7 bases, and 9 bases stayed unmatched. This CDR3 has 14 amino acids. Germline values: CDR1 SEHNR, CDR2 FQNEAQ (reference sequence). Here the CDR3 DNA reads TGTGCCAGCAGCGGACAGGGTTCGGGGGGTGGCTACACCTTC. As protein: CASSGQGSGGGYTF.

This clone was detected only a few times. The rearrangement joins TRBV6-5 to TRBJ1-5; D possibly corresponds to TRBD1 (5 bases). Trimming removed 2 bases from V and 6 bases from J, with 11 bases in between. Germline V gene lookup returns CDR1 MNHEY and CDR2 SVGAGI. The CDR3 totals 14 residues. The CDR3 DNA is TGTGCCAGCAGTTACGTCGGGGCAGGTCAGCCCCAGCATTTT. Translated: CASSYVGAGQPQHF.

The chain employs TRBV6-4 and TRBJ1-5, with D unclear. The CDR3 runs to 18 residues. From germline, CDR1 is MRHNA and CDR2 SNTAGT. With 6 bases removed from V and 0 bases from J, the gap between germline ends came to 21 bases. CDR3: CASRYRAASHYSNQPQHF. Here the CDR3 DNA reads TGTGCCAGCAGGTACCGGGCTGCGTCTCATTATAGCAATCAGCCCCAGCATTTT.

Concerning this clone: A junction boundary mismatches the germline segment, possibly from a read error. The V call is TRBV6-5, the J call TRBJ2-1; 7 bases line up with TRBD1. This CDR3 is 13 amino acids long. Germline CDR1 MNHEY, CDR2 SVGAGI. The CDR3 reads CTSSYGTDVEQFF. The CDR3 coding sequence is TGTACCAGCAGTTATGGGACAGACGTTGAGCAGTTCTTC.

The V and J genes are TRBV1 and TRBJ2-1; the DNA was not used to check the table's D call, TRBD2. TRBV1 is annotated as a pseudogene. The CDR3 is 17 residues long. CDR3 coding DNA: TGCACCAGCACGGGAGACTGGGACTTTCGTCGGTGCAATGAGCAGTTCTTC. This gives the protein CTSTGDWDFRRCNEQFF.

This clone has just a few counts. The V gene is TRBV15, the J gene TRBJ1-1; a weak D match, TRBD1 (5 bases). The CDR3 consists of 15 residues. The V end was cut by 2 bases, the J end by 4 bases, with 14 bases between. Per germline, CDR1 LNHNV and CDR2 YYDKDF (reference sequence). Here the CDR3 DNA reads TGTGCCACCAGCAGAATGGGGATGGGGGGCACTGAAGCTTTCTTT. As protein: CATSRMGMGGTEAFF.

The chain is built from TRBV2 and TRBJ2-1; D call uncertain. This CDR3 has 12 residues. In germline, CDR1 is SNHLY, CDR2 FYNNEI. V lost 7 bases and J lost 6, with 10 bases in between. The CDR3 DNA sequence: TGTGCCAGCACGGGTAGCAGCAATGAGCAGTTCTTC. Translation: CASTGSSNEQFF.

This sequence joins TRBV10-3 and TRBJ1-5, with TRBD1 as a possible D gene (6 bases). The CDR3 sequence is 15 residues long. Trimming took 0 bases from V and 3 from J, leaving 9 bases between them. Germline lookup yields CDR1 ENHRY and CDR2 SYGVKD. In nucleotides, the CDR3 is TGTGCCATCAGTGAGTCACCGGGGGCCAATCAGCCCCAGCATTTT. Its protein product is CAISESPGANQPQHF.

This chain links TRBV10-1 with TRBJ2-7; 7 bases are a match to TRBD2. V was pared by 2 bases and J by 3 bases, with 7 bases of the junction left unmatched. The CDR3 runs to 15 residues. The V gene's germline CDR1 is WNHNN and CDR2 SYGVQD (reference sequence). CDR3 coding DNA: TGCGCCAGCAGTGAGGGAGTAGCGGGTCGCTACGAGCAGTACTTC. Translated, it gives CASSEGVAGRYEQYF.

This clone has only a few counts. The chain uses TRBV2 and TRBJ2-7; 7 bases are a match to TRBD1. V dropped 5 bases and J dropped 2; count of bases not matched to a gene: 6. From germline, CDR1 is SNHLY and CDR2 FYNNEI. This CDR3 is 14 amino acids long. CDR3: CASSRDSAAYEQYF. The DNA of the CDR3 is TGTGCCAGCAGTCGGGACAGCGCAGCCTACGAGCAGTACTTC.

This clone was counted only a few times. The genes are TRBV9 and TRBJ2-7, with D uncertain. This CDR3 has 14 amino acids. The ends were cut back, 0 bases at V and 0 bases at J, with 7 bases in the middle. Germline loops: CDR1 SGDLS, CDR2 YYNGEE. The CDR3 coding sequence is TGTGCCAGCAGCGTAGAGGTGGACTCCTACGAGCAGTACTTC. This codes for CASSVEVDSYEQYF.

The genes are TRBV9 and TRBJ1-2, with 9 nucleotides matching TRBD1. The CDR3 runs 17 residues. The V gene's germline CDR1 is SGDLS and CDR2 YYNGEE. Germline trimming cut 2 bases from V and 4 bases from J; bases unmatched to any gene: 12. The CDR3 is CASSVNFGTGSAYGYTF. CDR3 nucleotide sequence: TGTGCCAGCAGCGTGAACTTTGGGACAGGGAGCGCCTATGGCTACACCTTC.

V and J are TRBV5-6 and TRBJ2-7, with TRBD2 as a possible D gene (5 bases). The CDR3 covers 14 residues. Trimming cost V 4 bases and J 0 bases, with 11 bases left between them. CDR1 is SGHDT, CDR2 YYEEEE, per germline. CDR3 sequence (DNA): TGTGCCAGCAGCCTGAATGGAGGCTCCTACGAGCAGTACTTC. It encodes CASSLNGGSYEQYF.

V gene TRBV23-1 combines with J gene TRBJ1-2; 7 bases agree with TRBD1. TRBV23-1 is an open reading frame, and its role is uncertain. Losses at the gene ends were 2 bases for V and 6 bases for J; bases not matched to a gene: 15. The CDR3 has 17 amino acids. The CDR3 nucleotides read TGCGCCAGCAGTCAACCGATACGGGGGGGGACAGTGAATGGCTACACCTTC. Protein product: CASSQPIRGGTVNGYTF.